Detailed here is one T cell receptor beta chain. Authors' analysis steps: Amplification of reference gene primers was used by the study to estimate nucleated cell counts. TCRdb's copy holds only in-frame clones and misses some; the assay was immunoSEQ multiplex PCR. From that table come the V and J calls and clone size; the DNA was used to work out D and trimming. The sample has 140,000 or so clones, 88% seen once. V dropped 6 bases and J dropped 3 bases, with 11 bases sitting between them. The germline gives CDR1 SNHLY, CDR2 FYNNEI. The CDR3 covers 14 residues. The record originates from a study of blood T cell repertoires in COVID-19. Study-wide context: Samples came from the United States, Italy and Spain, spanning acute and convalescent COVID-19.

The sample consisted of peripheral blood. This clonotype was obtained from a woman in her fifties or sixties with acute or convalescent COVID-19. V gene TRBV2 combines with J gene TRBJ2-2, with D perhaps TRBD2 (6 bases). CDR3 nucleotides: TGTGCCAGCAGAAGCGGGCCATACACCGGGGAGCTGTTTTTT. This translates into CASRSGPYTGELFF.